The 32 T cell receptor beta chains below were found in one sample sequenced in a study of T cells in Graves' hyperthyroidism and ophthalmopathy. RNA transcripts were the template for amplifying TCR beta CDR3 regions. Primed by the HTBI set, a first-round RT-PCR was run on the TCR CDR3. Each CDR3 protein is one row after TCRdb ran MiXCR on the multiplex PCR reads. Among about 700,000 distinct CDR3 sequences listed, approximately 15% were seen once. Sample: blood. Receptors were obtained from a woman in her late teens or twenties with Graves' hyperthyroidism.

The table lists this clonotype with many counts. The chain joins TRBV12-3 or TRBV12-4 to TRBJ1-5; unclear D gene. The CDR3 is made up of 15 amino acids. The ends were cut back, 2 bases at V and 2 bases at J, with 10 bases in the middle. The CDR3 spells CASSLKGAGNQPQHF. CDR3 nucleotides: TGTGCCAGCAGTTTAAAGGGTGCAGGCAATCAGCCCCAGCATTTT.

This clonotype was counted many times. The gene calls are TRBV20-1 and TRBJ2-1, with D tentatively TRBD2 (6 bases). CDR1 DFQATT and CDR2 SNEGSKA come from the germline V gene (reference sequence). CDR3 length: 15 residues. V lost 5 bases and J lost 1, with 15 bases in between. Written as DNA, the CDR3 is TGCAGTGCTGAGATGGGACTTGCTTCCTACAATGAGCAGTTCTTC. It codes for CSAEMGLASYNEQFF.

This clonotype was observed many times. V usage is TRBV29-1 and J usage is TRBJ2-1, with a possible D match to TRBD1 (6 bases). V was cut by 3 bases and J by 5 bases, with 8 bases left in between. The CDR3 contains 12 residues. Germline CDR1 reads SQVTM; CDR2 reads ANQGSEA. In nucleotides, the CDR3 is TGCAGCGTTGAGGACAGACACAATGAGCAGTTCTTC. Encoded protein: CSVEDRHNEQFF.

The sample holds many counts of this clonotype. The rearrangement uses TRBV18 and TRBJ1-2; 10 bases match TRBD1. V shed 6 bases, J shed 4 bases, and the junction held 8 bases outside the gene matches. The CDR3 is 15 amino acids. Germline lookup yields CDR1 KGHSH and CDR2 LQKENI. This CDR3 reads CASSTDRGRTYGYTF. The CDR3 DNA follows: TGTGCCAGCTCGACCGACAGGGGGCGCACCTATGGCTACACCTTC.

This clonotype was seen repeatedly, ten times or more. The rearrangement links TRBV15 to TRBJ1-5; perhaps TRBD1 as D (5 bases). V dropped 4 bases and J dropped 6 bases, with 10 bases sitting between them. The CDR3 contains 13 residues. Per germline, CDR1 LNHNV and CDR2 YYDKDF (reference sequence). The CDR3 here is CATSTGGGQPQHF. The CDR3 DNA reads as TGTGCCACCAGCACCGGGGGTGGTCAGCCCCAGCATTTT.

The genes are TRBV19 and TRBJ1-6; 10 bases match TRBD1. Germline V gene data show CDR1 as LNHDA and CDR2 as SQIVND (reference sequence). Trimming removed 2 bases from V and 7 bases from J; junction bases left unmatched: 2. The CDR3 has 15 residues. The CDR3 DNA sequence: TGTGCCAGTAGTATAATGACAGGGGGCAATTCACCCCTCCACTTT. Translation gives CASSIMTGGNSPLHF.

This clonotype was counted at least ten times. The chain has TRBV28 and TRBJ2-1; 7 nucleotides match TRBD1. Germline CDR1 reads MDHEN; CDR2 reads SYDVKM. V was pared by 2 bases and J by 8 bases, with 6 bases of the junction left unmatched. The CDR3 loop spans 14 amino acids. The CDR3 is CASSLGGTDDEQFF. The CDR3 DNA is TGTGCCAGCAGTTTAGGTGGGACAGACGATGAGCAGTTCTTC.

This clonotype was counted ten times or more. This chain connects TRBV20-1 to TRBJ2-7; 8 nucleotides agree with TRBD1. V trimming: 6 bases; J trimming: 4 bases; junction bases outside the gene matches: 2. Germline CDR1 is DFQATT and CDR2 is SNEGSKA (reference sequence). The CDR3 is made up of 11 amino acids. CDR3 in DNA: TGCAGTGCCGACAGGGGATACGAGCAGTACTTC. Amino acid sequence: CSADRGYEQYF.

In this sample, this clonotype turned up a few times. It may be a read error: a sequence one base away is much more abundant. The chain joins TRBV11-2 to TRBJ2-1; 14 nucleotides match TRBD2. The V gene's germline CDR1 is SGHAT and CDR2 FQNNGV. The CDR3 is 15 residues long. The CDR3 loop reads CASSLRTSGGNEQSF. For the CDR3, the DNA is TGTGCCAGCAGCTTAAGGACTAGCGGGGGGAATGAGCAGTCCTTC.

This clonotype was picked up many times. The J gene is TRBJ2-7, the V gene TRBV7-9; D uncertain. The CDR3 consists of 13 residues. V was cut by 4 bases and J by 5 bases, with 12 bases left in between. The germline gives CDR1 SEHNR, CDR2 FQNEAQ (reference sequence). The CDR3: CASSSPSVHEQYF. The CDR3 DNA reads as TGTGCCAGCAGCTCCCCGTCCGTCCACGAGCAGTACTTC.

This clonotype was seen at least ten times. The chain carries TRBV11-3 and TRBJ2-3; D call uncertain. CDR3 length: 17 residues. Germline CDR1 and CDR2: SGHNT and YENEEA. Trimming left V 0 bases short and J 2 bases short, with 15 bases between. CDR3 sequence (DNA): TGTGCCAGCAGCTTAGAGGCACGACCTATTAACACAGATACGCAGTATTTT. Translating gives CASSLEARPINTDTQYF.

V is TRBV10-3 and J is TRBJ1-2, with TRBD1 identical over 10 bases. The V gene's germline CDR1 is ENHRY and CDR2 SYGVKD. V was pared by 0 bases and J by 6 bases, with 7 bases of the junction left unmatched. This CDR3 contains 16 residues. The CDR3 nucleotides read TGTGCCATCAGTGAGTCGAGGACAGGGGGTAGTCATGGCTACACCTTC. This gives the protein CAISESRTGGSHGYTF.

This clonotype appeared many times. The gene calls are TRBV20-1 and TRBJ1-6, with a weak D call TRBD1 (5 bases). Germline assignment: CDR1 DFQATT and CDR2 SNEGSKA (reference sequence). Trimming pared 0 bases from V and 10 bases from J, leaving 10 bases between. The CDR3 is 13 residues long. The CDR3 region is CSARELDNSPLHF. DNA for the CDR3: TGCAGTGCTAGAGAGTTGGACAACTCACCCCTCCACTTT.

This clonotype was seen repeatedly, ten times or more. The CDR3 DNA follows: TGTGCCAGCAGTGAAGGTCAGGGATACTATGGCTACACCTTC. Its protein is CASSEGQGYYGYTF. The chain carries TRBV2 and TRBJ1-2; D is perhaps TRBD1 (5 bases). The CDR3 covers 14 residues. Germline loops: CDR1 SNHLY, CDR2 FYNNEI. V lost 1 base to trimming and J lost 3 bases, with 9 bases between them.

Ten or more counts support this clonotype. V is TRBV11-2 and J is TRBJ2-7, with 8 bases identical to TRBD2. V gave up 5 bases and J gave up 0 bases; unmatched junction bases: 6. The CDR3 extends over 15 amino acids. Germline loops: CDR1 SGHAT, CDR2 FQNNGV. Here the CDR3 DNA reads TGTGCCAGCAGCACAAGCGGGGGAAGCTCCTACGAGCAGTACTTC. Translated: CASSTSGGSSYEQYF.

The chain combines TRBV18 with TRBJ2-2; no reliable D call. Looked up from germline, CDR1 is KGHSH and CDR2 is LQKENI. The CDR3 contains 15 residues. V lost 2 bases and J 6 bases, leaving 13 bases between the germline ends. In DNA, the CDR3 is TGTGCCAGCTCACCATGGAGTAGTTCAGCCGGGGAGCTGTTTTTT. It translates to CASSPWSSSAGELFF.

The chain combines TRBV29-1 with TRBJ2-2, with D perhaps TRBD1 or TRBD2 (5 bases each). Germline V gives CDR1 SQVTM, CDR2 ANQGSEA. This CDR3 contains 15 residues. V lost 3 bases to trimming and J lost 0 bases, with 11 bases between them. In DNA, the CDR3 is TGCAGCGTTGATATGAGGGGCGCGAACACCGGGGAGCTGTTTTTT. Protein product: CSVDMRGANTGELFF.

There are many counts of this clonotype. The gene calls are TRBV15 and TRBJ2-7; D is perhaps TRBD1 or TRBD2 (5 bases each). This CDR3 is built from 16 residues. Germline loops: CDR1 LNHNV, CDR2 YYDKDF (reference sequence). Trimming left V 1 base short and J 2 bases short, with 15 bases between. Here the CDR3 DNA reads TGTGCCACCAGCAGAGTTGGGGGAACGTATACCTACGAGCAGTACTTC. The encoded protein is CATSRVGGTYTYEQYF.

This clonotype has a count of ten or more. This sequence joins TRBV7-9 and TRBJ2-4; D is unclear. This CDR3 spans 15 amino acids. The germline V and J ends were trimmed by 5 bases and 0 bases, with 11 bases remaining between them. The V gene's germline CDR1 is SEHNR and CDR2 FQNEAQ (reference sequence). The CDR3 loop reads CASSRIETAKNIQYF. Here the CDR3 DNA reads TGTGCCAGCAGCCGAATAGAGACAGCCAAAAACATTCAGTACTTC.

This clonotype was counted at least ten times. The V and J genes are TRBV28 and TRBJ2-1; 11 bases line up with TRBD2. The V and J ends lost 5 bases and 0 bases, in that order; junction bases with no gene match: 6. The CDR3 has 17 residues. Germline V gene lookup returns CDR1 MDHEN and CDR2 SYDVKM. CDR3 sequence reads: CASSPASGRSSYNEQFF. CDR3 coding DNA: TGTGCCAGCAGTCCCGCTAGCGGGAGGAGCTCCTACAATGAGCAGTTCTTC.

This chain uses TRBV28 with TRBJ1-2; D is unresolved. This CDR3 is built from 14 residues. Trimming removed 7 bases from V and 13 bases from J, with 25 bases in between. Germline-derived CDR1 and CDR2 are MDHEN and SYDVKM. The CDR3 region is CASTTRTPPYGCTF. The CDR3 bases are TGTGCCAGCACCACTAGAACCCCCCCATATGGGTGCACCTTC.

At least ten counts were recorded for this clonotype. The rearrangement joins TRBV12-3 or TRBV12-4 to TRBJ2-1; TRBD2 matches 13 bases. The V and J ends lost 6 bases and 7 bases, in that order; junction bases with no gene match: 15. This CDR3 is built from 18 residues. The DNA for the CDR3 is TGTGCCAGCAGGCGGACAGGGTGGACTAGCGGGGGATCGAATGAGCAGTTCTTC. Translating it yields CASRRTGWTSGGSNEQFF.

Only a few counts were recorded for this clonotype. The V gene is TRBV10-1, the J gene TRBJ1-5, with a weak D call TRBD1 (5 bases). The germline V gene has CDR1 WNHNN and CDR2 SYGVQD (reference sequence). The CDR3 is 17 amino acids. The V end lost 2 bases, the J end lost 0 bases, and 14 bases lay between the germline ends. CDR3 amino acids: CASSERRGRFSNQPQHF. The CDR3 DNA sequence: TGCGCCAGCAGTGAGAGAAGGGGACGGTTTAGCAATCAGCCCCAGCATTTT.

This clonotype was found many times. This chain links TRBV3-1 with TRBJ1-1, with 7 bases aligning to TRBD1. V was clipped by 1 base and J by 1 base; unmatched bases: 9. The V gene's germline CDR1 is LGHDT and CDR2 YNNKEL (reference sequence). The CDR3 length is 17 residues. The CDR3 spells CASSQALPGQQNTEAFF. For the CDR3, the DNA is TGTGCCAGCAGCCAAGCTTTACCGGGACAGCAGAACACTGAAGCTTTCTTT.

This clonotype was counted a few times. The gene calls are TRBV20-1 and TRBJ2-3; D possibly matches TRBD1 or TRBD2 (5 bases each). Germline V gene sequence: CDR1 DFQATT, CDR2 SNEGSKA (reference sequence). This CDR3 region has 13 residues. CDR3 nucleotide sequence: TGCATCACTGGGGGACCAAGCACAGATACGCAGTATTTT. Translating it yields CITGGPSTDTQYF.

The chain is built from TRBV30 and TRBJ2-1; D gene unclear. The germline CDR1 and CDR2 sequences are GTSNPN and SVGIG (reference sequence). V was clipped by 8 bases and J by 10 bases, with 21 bases between them. The CDR3 runs to 13 residues. This CDR3 is CAGRRRVDGEQFF. In DNA, the CDR3 is TGTGCCGGGCGTCGACGGGTAGATGGGGAGCAGTTCTTC.

In its sample, this clonotype was seen a few times. The chain carries TRBV28 and TRBJ2-7, with D unresolved. Trimming removed 2 bases from V and 6 bases from J, with 8 bases in between. Germline assignment: CDR1 MDHEN and CDR2 SYDVKM. The CDR3 has 12 amino acids. The chain's CDR3 is CASSLTISEQYF. For the CDR3, the DNA is TGTGCCAGCAGTTTAACGATTTCCGAGCAGTACTTC.

J is TRBJ2-5 and V is TRBV12-5; no clear D gene. The V gene lost 6 bases and the J gene lost 4 bases, with 15 bases spanning the gap. Germline V lookup: CDR1 LGHNT, CDR2 FRNRAP. The CDR3 sequence is 14 residues long. The CDR3 here is CASGLNDLSETQYF. CDR3 nucleotide sequence: TGTGCTAGTGGACTGAATGATCTATCAGAGACCCAGTACTTC.

This clonotype was counted only a few times. This chain links TRBV7-9 with TRBJ2-1; 13 positions agree with TRBD2. This CDR3 has 18 residues. V shed 5 bases and J 4 bases; nucleotides not matched to a gene: 11. In germline, CDR1 is SEHNR, CDR2 FQNEAQ (reference sequence). The chain's CDR3 is CASSQTSGRTESYNEQFF. The CDR3 bases are TGTGCCAGCAGCCAGACTAGCGGGAGGACGGAGTCTTACAATGAGCAGTTCTTC.

This clonotype was seen more than once but under ten times. The chain uses TRBV9 and TRBJ2-7; 8 bases line up with TRBD2. Germline assignment: CDR1 SGDLS and CDR2 YYNGEE. V lost 4 bases and J lost 3; bases outside the gene matches: 9. This CDR3 is built from 15 residues. DNA of the CDR3: TGTGCCAGCAGCCGCACGCCGGGACTAGGCTACGAGCAGTACTTC. This sequence encodes CASSRTPGLGYEQYF.

This sequence joins TRBV20-1 and TRBJ1-1; D uncertain. CDR1 is DFQATT and CDR2 is SNEGSKA in the germline V gene (reference sequence). V was cut by 6 bases and J by 0 bases, with 8 bases left in between. The CDR3 spans 12 residues. DNA of the CDR3: TGCAGTGCCGAGGCGATGAACACTGAAGCTTTCTTT. Translation: CSAEAMNTEAFF.

The CDR3 loop is CASSSNRGRTGNTIYF. The CDR3 DNA sequence: TGTGCCAGCAGTTCTAACCGGGGCAGGACTGGAAACACCATATATTTT. The chain recombines TRBV7-2 with TRBJ1-3, with D possibly TRBD1 on 5 matching bases. CDR1 and CDR2 (germline): SGHTA, FQGNSA. V lost 6 bases and J 2 bases, leaving 17 bases between the germline ends. The CDR3 totals 16 residues.